What follows describes a single T cell receptor (beta chain). The CDR3 totals 16 residues. Germline V gene lookup returns CDR1 DFQATT and CDR2 SNEGSKA (reference sequence). J was trimmed by 3 bases and V by 5 bases; bases with no gene match: 14. Hyperthyroidism in the patients, aged 18 to 65, was newly diagnosed and under 2 months in duration. Every diagnosis used clinical symptoms, serum thyroxine and TRAb, thyroid ultrasound and orbital computed tomography. This entry comes from a study of T cells in Graves' hyperthyroidism and ophthalmopathy. Study-level background: At the time of initial diagnosis and before any treatment, peripheral blood was collected.

Template material for amplifying TCR beta CDR3 regions consisted of RNA transcripts. During a first-round RT-PCR of the TCR CDR3, the HTBI primer set was used. TCRdb analysed the multiplex PCR reads with MiXCR anew, one entry per CDR3 protein. Of roughly 380,000 distinct CDR3 sequences in the sample, less than 15% were seen once. The chain uses TRBV20-1 and TRBJ1-1, with 8 bases identical to TRBD1. The material sequenced was blood. The clonotype comes from a man aged 25-45 years with Graves' hyperthyroidism that later progressed to Graves' ophthalmopathy. The CDR3: CSAGGRGLSFYTEAFF. CDR3 in DNA: TGCAGTGCTGGGGGCAGGGGGCTTTCGTTTTACACTGAAGCTTTCTTT.